These 28 T cell receptor beta chains originate from one sample sequenced in a study of CD8 T cells in ankylosing spondylitis. TCRdb re-called the 5' RACE reads with MiXCR, one entry per CDR3 protein. This sample has some 130,000 distinct CDR3 sequences, with roughly 11% found just once. Sequencing used blood, either unsorted or a sorted T cell fraction (not recorded which). These receptors were obtained from a female donor with ankylosing spondylitis or in good health (not recorded which).

This clonotype was seen repeatedly, ten times or more. V gene TRBV2 combines with J gene TRBJ2-2, with 10 bases identical to TRBD1. Unmatched junction bases numbered 10, after V lost 2 bases and J lost 7 bases. Germline V gene sequence: CDR1 SNHLY, CDR2 FYNNEI. This CDR3 spans 17 amino acids. The CDR3 DNA sequence: TGTGCCAGCAGTGAACGTAGGGGACAGGGGCGGATCGGGGAGCTGTTTTTT. It codes for CASSERRGQGRIGELFF.

The V gene is TRBV2, the J gene TRBJ1-1; D is uncertain. CDR3 length: 15 residues. Germline V gene sequence: CDR1 SNHLY, CDR2 FYNNEI. V gave up 4 bases and J gave up 0 bases, with 12 bases separating them. CDR3 sequence (DNA): TGTGCCAGCAGTGGTAGGGCTTTGATGAACACTGAAGCTTTCTTT. Translation: CASSGRALMNTEAFF.

Concerning this clonotype itself: Since a much larger clone is just one base distant, this may be a read error. This chain joins TRBV7-2 and TRBJ2-5; D gene ambiguous. The CDR3 sequence is 13 residues long. V dropped 1 base and J dropped 5 bases, with 8 bases sitting between them. Germline CDR1 and CDR2: SGHTA and FQGNSA. The CDR3 reads CASSLVELETQYF. The DNA for the CDR3 is TGTGCCAGCAGCTTAGTTGAGTTGGAGACCCAGTACTTC.

The count of this clonotype is one. In DNA, the CDR3 is TGCGCCAGCAGCATCGAGGGGGCCCCGGGAGGTCCCCAGCATTTT. Translated, it gives CASSIEGAPGGPQHF. The chain is built from TRBV5-1 and TRBJ1-5, with 7 bases identical to TRBD1. The CDR3 contains 15 residues. Trimming removed 4 bases from V and 10 bases from J; junction bases left unmatched: 14. In germline, CDR1 is SGHRS, CDR2 YFSETQ.

This clonotype was counted at least ten times. CDR3 coding DNA: TGCGCCAGCAGTGAGTCTATGAATCAGCCCCAGCATTTT. Translation gives CASSESMNQPQHF. V and J are TRBV10-1 and TRBJ1-5; D unclear. Trimming took 0 bases from V and 4 from J, leaving 4 bases between them. Germline CDR1 is WNHNN and CDR2 is SYGVQD (reference sequence). This CDR3 spans 13 amino acids.

This clonotype was observed many times. V and J are TRBV2 and TRBJ1-2; 7 nucleotides match TRBD1. CDR1 and CDR2 from the germline V gene are SNHLY and FYNNEI. The CDR3 covers 15 residues. V lost 6 bases to trimming and J lost 4 bases; unmatched junction nucleotides: 11. CDR3 in DNA: TGTGCCAGCAGCATTGGGGGGACAGAGATCTATGGCTACACCTTC. Translation: CASSIGGTEIYGYTF. Full variable domain (remainder filled in from reference TRBV2 and TRBJ1-2): EPEVTQTPSHQVTQMGQEVILRCVPISNHLYFYWYRQILGQKVEFLVSFYNNEISEKSEIFDDQFSVERPDGSNFTLKIRSTKLEDSAMYFCASSIGGTEIYGYTFGSGTRLTVV.

This clonotype occurred many times. The chain's CDR3 is CATQRTSGDKNIQYF. DNA of the CDR3: TGTGCCACCCAACGGACTAGCGGGGACAAAAACATTCAGTACTTC. This rearrangement joins TRBV18 to TRBJ2-4, with 12 bases lining up with TRBD2. V was clipped by 10 bases and J by 3 bases; unmatched bases: 7. Germline loops: CDR1 KGHSH, CDR2 LQKENI. This CDR3 is built from 15 residues.

In DNA, the CDR3 is TGTGCCAGCAGCAAAGAGGGGGGTTACGAGCAGTACTTC. Translating it yields CASSKEGGYEQYF. The rearrangement joins TRBV21-1 to TRBJ2-7; the table's TRBD1 call for D was not verified on the DNA. TRBV21-1 is annotated as a pseudogene. The CDR3 is 13 residues long.

This clonotype showed up just a few times. The V call is TRBV7-8, the J call TRBJ2-1; D unresolved. Trimming removed 3 bases at V and 8 bases at J, with 8 bases between. CDR1 and CDR2 (germline): SGHVS, FQNEAQ. The CDR3 is made up of 12 amino acids. CDR3 amino acids: CASSLMGHEQFF. CDR3 DNA sequence: TGTGCCAGCAGCTTGATGGGCCATGAGCAGTTCTTC.

This clonotype was counted many times. The V call is TRBV24-1, the J call TRBJ2-2; TRBD2 might be the D (6 bases). The ends were cut back, 3 bases at V and 3 bases at J, with 13 bases in the middle. The CDR3 runs 16 residues. Germline V gene data show CDR1 as KGHDR and CDR2 as SFDVKD. In DNA form, the CDR3 reads TGTGCCACCAGTGATACTCGATGGGAGGACACCGGGGAGCTGTTTTTT. Amino acid sequence: CATSDTRWEDTGELFF.

This clonotype was found many times. The chain employs TRBV7-9 and TRBJ1-6; TRBD1 aligns across 8 bases. CDR1 and CDR2 from the germline V gene are SEHNR and FQNEAQ (reference sequence). This CDR3 spans 14 amino acids. V was clipped by 5 bases and J by 7 bases; unmatched bases: 4. The CDR3 sequence: CASSTTGENSPLHF. The CDR3 DNA is TGTGCCAGCAGCACGACAGGGGAGAATTCACCCCTCCACTTT.

A word on this clonotype: A much bigger clone sits one base away, suggesting this may be a read error. The V call is TRBV18, the J call TRBJ1-2, with 7 bases that match TRBD1. CDR1 is KGHSH and CDR2 is LQKENI in the germline V gene. This CDR3 has 18 amino acids. For the CDR3, the DNA is TGTGCCAGCTCACGAGTCCTCTCGACCCAGGGGGAGGTGGATGGCGACACCTTC. Its protein is CASSRVLSTQGEVDGDTF.

This clonotype was counted a few times. The junction shows a germline mismatch at one end, possibly a read error. This chain connects TRBV14 to TRBJ2-1; 8 bases are shared with TRBD2. The CDR3 runs to 15 residues. Germline V gives CDR1 SGHDN, CDR2 FVKESK. CDR3 residues: CASSLSGNIYNEEFF. The CDR3, as DNA: TGTGCCAGCAGCCTTAGCGGGAACATATACAATGAGGAGTTCTTC.

This clonotype was recorded at least ten times. The J gene is TRBJ2-5, the V gene TRBV27, with 8 bases matching TRBD2. CDR3 length: 14 amino acids. The ends lost 5 bases at V and 1 base at J; junction bases unmatched: 3. Germline CDR1 reads MNHEY; CDR2 reads SMNVEV (reference sequence). CDR3 sequence: CASSAGGAQETQYF. DNA for the CDR3: TGTGCCAGCAGTGCCGGGGGGGCCCAAGAGACCCAGTACTTC.

This clonotype has at least ten counts. J is TRBJ2-7 and V is TRBV27, with D tentatively TRBD1 (6 bases). Per germline, CDR1 MNHEY and CDR2 SMNVEV (reference sequence). The CDR3 runs 14 residues. Trimming left V 3 bases short and J 1 base short, with 10 bases between. CDR3 coding DNA: TGTGCCAGCAGTTTCTTGGGGGCTTCCTACGAGCAGTACTTC. Amino acids: CASSFLGASYEQYF.

This clonotype was picked up many times. The chain employs TRBV20-1 and TRBJ2-1, with D tentatively TRBD2 (7 bases). Germline loops: CDR1 DFQATT, CDR2 SNEGSKA (reference sequence). This CDR3 contains 13 residues. V lost 0 bases and J 6 bases, leaving 9 bases between the germline ends. The CDR3 is CSARDRGANEQFF. In DNA form, the CDR3 reads TGCAGTGCTAGAGATCGGGGGGCCAATGAGCAGTTCTTC.

This clonotype was recorded at least ten times. The rearrangement joins TRBV10-1 to TRBJ2-1; no clear D. V shed 3 bases and J shed 4 bases, with 10 bases lying between them. Germline lookup yields CDR1 WNHNN and CDR2 SYGVQD (reference sequence). The CDR3 spans 14 residues. The CDR3 loop reads CASSDGTLYNEQFF. The CDR3 bases are TGCGCCAGCAGTGACGGTACCCTGTACAATGAGCAGTTCTTC.

The table lists this clonotype with many counts. CDR3 nucleotides: TGCGCCAGCAGCTTGAGGCTAGCGGACACAGATACGCAGTATTTT. Translating gives CASSLRLADTDTQYF. This rearrangement joins TRBV5-1 to TRBJ2-3; 7 nucleotides match TRBD2. The CDR3 has 15 residues. The germline V gene encodes CDR1 SGHRS and CDR2 YFSETQ. The J segment lost 2 bases and the V segment lost 1 base, leaving 4 bases of the junction unmatched.

This clonotype was observed many times. The chain links TRBV20-1 to TRBJ2-7; perhaps TRBD1 as D (6 bases). Germline CDR1 and CDR2: DFQATT and SNEGSKA (reference sequence). The V and J ends lost 5 bases and 7 bases respectively, with 18 bases between them. This CDR3 is 13 amino acids long. In DNA form, the CDR3 reads TGCAGTGCTCCGGGATCGTCTAGGGGGGAGCAGTACTTC. Protein: CSAPGSSRGEQYF.

This clonotype was recorded many times. V usage is TRBV19 and J usage is TRBJ2-3; D could derive from TRBD1 or TRBD2 (5 bases each). Trimming removed 10 bases from V and 5 bases from J, with 10 bases in between. The CDR3 consists of 11 residues. Germline V gives CDR1 LNHDA, CDR2 SQIVND (reference sequence). As DNA, the CDR3 is TGTGCCATTTCGAGGGGAGATACGCAGTATTTT. Translating gives CAISRGDTQYF.

The chain uses TRBV29-1 and TRBJ2-1, with 7 bases that match TRBD1. This CDR3 has 14 residues. V lost 5 bases, J lost 1 base, and 5 bases stayed unmatched. The germline V gene has CDR1 SQVTM and CDR2 ANQGSEA. CDR3 amino acids: CSVTGTESYNEQFF. The CDR3 nucleotides are TGCAGCGTTACCGGGACAGAATCCTACAATGAGCAGTTCTTC.

This clonotype has a count of ten or more. This CDR3 reads CASSFGGQLVDQPQHF. The CDR3 region has the DNA TGTGCCAGCAGTTTCGGGGGACAGTTGGTCGATCAGCCCCAGCATTTT. The chain carries TRBV28 and TRBJ1-5; the match to TRBD1 covers 7 bases. CDR3 length: 16 amino acids. CDR1 and CDR2 (germline): MDHEN, SYDVKM. The ends lost 3 bases at V and 5 bases at J; junction bases unmatched: 10.

In this sample, this clonotype turned up many times. The rearrangement joins TRBV5-1 to TRBJ1-5, with a tentative D call TRBD1 (5 bases). Per germline, CDR1 SGHRS and CDR2 YFSETQ. CDR3 length: 14 amino acids. V gave up 4 bases and J gave up 7 bases, with 15 bases separating them. The CDR3 spells CASSRDGGTQPQHF. The CDR3 DNA sequence: TGCGCCAGCAGCCGGGATGGGGGGACGCAGCCCCAGCATTTT.

This clonotype showed up many times. V usage is TRBV29-1 and J usage is TRBJ2-3, with 9 bases aligning to TRBD2. V trimming: 6 bases; J trimming: 0 bases; junction bases outside the gene matches: 1. The CDR3 is made up of 13 amino acids. From germline, CDR1 is SQVTM and CDR2 ANQGSEA. CDR3 region: CSVTSGSTDTQYF. CDR3 nucleotides: TGCAGCGTAACTAGCGGGAGCACAGATACGCAGTATTTT.

The chain carries TRBV24-1 and TRBJ1-1; D is undetermined. Germline V gene data show CDR1 as KGHDR and CDR2 as SFDVKD. The CDR3 runs 13 residues. V dropped 4 bases and J dropped 4 bases, with 9 bases sitting between them. CDR3 in amino acids: CATSDRGRTEAFF. DNA of the CDR3: TGTGCCACCAGTGACCGAGGACGCACTGAAGCTTTCTTT.

This clonotype was observed at least ten times. CDR3 protein: CATSRDTAIYNSPLHF. CDR3 bases: TGTGCCACCAGCAGAGACACGGCGATTTATAATTCACCCCTCCACTTT. The V gene is TRBV15, the J gene TRBJ1-6; D gene ambiguous. The CDR3 is made up of 16 amino acids. Germline V gene lookup returns CDR1 LNHNV and CDR2 YYDKDF (reference sequence). The V and J ends lost 0 bases and 4 bases respectively, with 10 bases between them.

This clonotype was counted at least ten times. The CDR3 loop is CASSPTLNQPQHF. In DNA, the CDR3 is TGTGCCAGCAGCCCTACCCTCAATCAGCCCCAGCATTTT. The genes are TRBV12-3 or TRBV12-4 and TRBJ1-5; D not resolved. This CDR3 is 13 amino acids long. The V gene lost 6 bases and the J gene lost 3 bases, with 9 bases spanning the gap.

The chain joins TRBV20-1 to TRBJ1-1; the D gene is possibly TRBD1 (5 bases). V was trimmed by 1 base and J by 8 bases, leaving 14 bases between them. Germline V gene sequence: CDR1 DFQATT, CDR2 SNEGSKA (reference sequence). The CDR3 runs to 13 residues. The CDR3, as DNA: TGCAGTGCTAGAGGGGACCCAGGGTCCGAAGCTTTCTTT. It yields the protein CSARGDPGSEAFF.